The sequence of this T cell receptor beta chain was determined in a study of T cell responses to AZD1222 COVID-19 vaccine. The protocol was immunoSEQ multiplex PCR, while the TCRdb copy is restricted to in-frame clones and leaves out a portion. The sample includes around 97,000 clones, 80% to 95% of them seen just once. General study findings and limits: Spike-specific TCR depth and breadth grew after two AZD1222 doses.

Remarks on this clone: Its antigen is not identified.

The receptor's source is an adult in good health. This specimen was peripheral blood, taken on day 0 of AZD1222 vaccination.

CDR3 protein: CASSQDSQYEQYF. DNA for the CDR3: TGCGCCAGCAGCCAAGATTCACAGTACGAGCAGTACTTC. This rearrangement joins TRBV4-3 to TRBJ2-7; the D is unclear. V lost 0 bases and J 4 bases, leaving 7 bases between the germline ends. There are 13 residues in the CDR3. CDR1 and CDR2 (germline): LGHNA, YSLEER.